These T cell receptor beta chains were read from a single sample in a study of memory CD4+ T cells and cytomegalovirus serostatus. Produced via immunoSEQ multiplex PCR; TCRdb's table is partial and in-frame only. The sample holds around 41,000 clones; 60% to 85% are singletons and the top ten take around 6.6%. The sample was memory CD4+ T cells from blood. These receptors all stem from an adult in good health and CMV-seronegative. CDR3s include the opening cysteine and the closing phenylalanine or tryptophan. The D gene is left open where the match is weak. Not every row has a clone size; where given, it reads once, few, many or a size class.

size: -; J: TRBJ2-5; D: -; length: 15; V: TRBV5-4; DNA: TGTGCCAGCAGCCCGAACGAAAAGTACCAAGAGACCCAGTACTTC; CDR3: CASSPNEKYQETQYF
size: -; J: TRBJ1-2; D: -; length: 15; V: TRBV10-3; DNA: TGTGCCATCACACCAGACAGCCGGGGTTTCTATGGCTACACCTTC; CDR3: CAITPDSRGFYGYTF
size: -; J: TRBJ2-2; D: TRBD2; length: 17; V: TRBV19; DNA: TGTGCCAGTACAACTAGCGGGAGAGGGGCACTGTCCGGGGAGCTGTTTTTT; CDR3: CASTTSGRGALSGELFF
size: -; J: TRBJ2-7; D: TRBD2; length: 14; V: TRBV4-2; DNA: TGTGCCAGCAGCCCGGGGGGGGGAGGCTACGAGCAGTACTTC; CDR3: CASSPGGGGYEQYF
size: few; J: TRBJ1-2; D: TRBD1; length: 17; V: TRBV15; DNA: TGTGCCACCAGCAGAGCGGTTTTCGGAGGGGGCAACTATGGCTACACCTTC; CDR3: CATSRAVFGGGNYGYTF
size: -; J: TRBJ1-4; D: -; length: 14; V: TRBV18; DNA: TGTGCCAGCTCACCCGATAAGGGTGGGGAAAAACTGTTTTTT; CDR3: CASSPDKGGEKLFF
size: -; J: TRBJ1-4; D: -; length: 16; V: TRBV7-2; DNA: TGTGCCAGCAGCTTATACCGTACAGGGTTTTCTGAAAAACTGTTTTTT; CDR3: CASSLYRTGFSEKLFF
size: -; J: TRBJ2-7; D: -; length: 15; V: TRBV5-1; DNA: TGCGCCAGCAGCTTGGTGGTAGGGGCGACATACGAGCAGTACTTC; CDR3: CASSLVVGATYEQYF
size: -; J: TRBJ1-4; D: TRBD1; length: 17; V: TRBV5-4; DNA: TGTGCCAGCAGCTTTTCGCCATCCGGGACAGGGAACGAAAAACTGTTTTTT; CDR3: CASSFSPSGTGNEKLFF
size: -; J: TRBJ2-5; D: -; length: 12; V: TRBV7-9; DNA: TGTGCCAGCAGCTTAGCCGGGGGGACCCAGTACTTC; CDR3: CASSLAGGTQYF
size: -; J: TRBJ1-6; D: -; length: 14; V: TRBV30; DNA: TGTGCCTGGAGTTTCTGGCAGGGAGATTCACCCCTCCACTTT; CDR3: CAWSFWQGDSPLHF
size: -; J: TRBJ2-7; D: -; length: 17; V: TRBV4-2; DNA: TGTGCCAGCAGCCCCTCACAGGACGAGATAAAAGGCTACGAGCAGTACTTC; CDR3: CASSPSQDEIKGYEQYF
size: -; J: TRBJ2-1; D: -; length: 10; V: TRBV20-1; DNA: TGCAGTGCTACAAGGACTGAGCAGTTCTTC; CDR3: CSATRTEQFF
size: once; J: TRBJ2-5; D: -; length: 15; V: TRBV5-4; DNA: TGTGCCAGCAGCCCTCCAAGGGGATCGCAAGAGACCCAGTACTTC; CDR3: CASSPPRGSQETQYF
size: -; J: TRBJ1-1; D: TRBD1; length: 16; V: TRBV27; DNA: TGTGCCAGCAGTTTACGGCAGGGGGCCGGGAACACTGAAGCTTTCTTT; CDR3: CASSLRQGAGNTEAFF
size: -; J: TRBJ2-2; D: -; length: 14; V: TRBV7-3; DNA: TGTGCCAGCACCCTAATCGCTGGGACCGGGGAGCTGTTTTTT; CDR3: CASTLIAGTGELFF
size: -; J: TRBJ1-1; D: TRBD1; length: 14; V: TRBV30; DNA: TGTGCCTGGAATGCAGGGGGTTTGAACACTGAAGCTTTCTTT; CDR3: CAWNAGGLNTEAFF
size: -; J: TRBJ1-3; D: -; length: 11; V: TRBV7-2; DNA: TGTGCCAGCAGCCGAGGAAACACCATATATTTT; CDR3: CASSRGNTIYF
size: -; J: TRBJ2-3; D: TRBD1; length: 12; V: TRBV11-2; DNA: TGTGCCAGCAGCAGGACAGGGGATACGCAGTATTTT; CDR3: CASSRTGDTQYF
size: -; J: TRBJ1-4; D: -; length: 16; V: TRBV5-1; DNA: TGCGCCAGCAGCTTGGGGCAGGGAAGAGGCGATGAAAAACTGTTTTTT; CDR3: CASSLGQGRGDEKLFF
size: -; J: TRBJ2-3; D: -; length: 13; V: TRBV2; DNA: TGTGCCAGCCGGAGCGGGTACACAGATACGCAGTATTTT; CDR3: CASRSGYTDTQYF
size: -; J: TRBJ2-7; D: -; length: 14; V: TRBV4-1; DNA: TGCGCCAGCAGCCGAGATTTACAGGGCTACGAGCAGTACTTC; CDR3: CASSRDLQGYEQYF
size: -; J: TRBJ2-2; D: TRBD1; length: 15; V: TRBV5-5; DNA: TGTGCCAGCAGCTGGGGACAGGGCAACACCGGGGAGCTGTTTTTT; CDR3: CASSWGQGNTGELFF
size: few; J: TRBJ2-5; D: -; length: 14; V: TRBV11-2; DNA: TGTGCCAGCAGCCCCACTCGTGGCGAAGAGACCCAGTACTTC; CDR3: CASSPTRGEETQYF
size: few; J: TRBJ2-1; D: TRBD2; length: 15; V: TRBV6-5; DNA: TGTGCCAGCAGTTGGGGGACTAGCGGGACGTATGAGCAGTTCTTC; CDR3: CASSWGTSGTYEQFF
size: -; J: TRBJ1-2; D: -; length: 15; V: TRBV28; DNA: TGTGCCAGCAGTTTAATGAGGGTATCTAACTATGGCTACACCTTC; CDR3: CASSLMRVSNYGYTF
size: -; J: TRBJ2-5; D: -; length: 14; V: TRBV27; DNA: TGTGCCAGCAGTTTCGGGGCTAGTCCGGAGACCCAGTACTTC; CDR3: CASSFGASPETQYF
size: -; J: TRBJ1-2; D: TRBD1; length: 13; V: TRBV7-9; DNA: TGTGCCAGCAGCCCCGGGACAGCTCGGGGCTACACCTTC; CDR3: CASSPGTARGYTF
size: -; J: TRBJ1-1; D: TRBD1; length: 12; V: TRBV7-2; DNA: TGTGCCAGCAGCCCCCAGGGGGCAGAAGCTTTCTTT; CDR3: CASSPQGAEAFF
size: -; J: TRBJ2-2; D: TRBD2; length: 14; V: TRBV28; DNA: TGTGCCAGCAGGTCGCCAGCGGGAGTCGGGGAGCTGTTTTTT; CDR3: CASRSPAGVGELFF
size: few; J: TRBJ2-5; D: -; length: 11; V: TRBV5-5; DNA: TGTGCCAGCAGCCCACGAGAGACCCAGTACTTC; CDR3: CASSPRETQYF
size: -; J: TRBJ1-1; D: TRBD1; length: 18; V: TRBV30; DNA: TGTGCCTTGCCGGGACAGGGGGCGGGTAATCTTTTGGACACTGAAGCTTTCTTT; CDR3: CALPGQGAGNLLDTEAFF
size: -; J: TRBJ1-2; D: -; length: 13; V: TRBV5-8; DNA: TGTGCCAGCAGCTTGGCCGGAGGGGTTGGCTACACCTTC; CDR3: CASSLAGGVGYTF
size: -; J: TRBJ2-1; D: TRBD2; length: 13; V: TRBV11-3; DNA: TGTGCCAGCAGCTTACTCCCCGGGGGGGAGCAGTTCTTC; CDR3: CASSLLPGGEQFF
size: -; J: TRBJ1-6; D: -; length: 11; V: TRBV7-9; DNA: TGTGCCACCTCTGACAGCTCGCTCATCCACTTT; CDR3: CATSDSSLIHF
size: -; J: TRBJ1-1; D: -; length: 15; V: TRBV4-3; DNA: TGCGCCAGCAGCCAAAGTCGGGTAGGGTACACTGAAGCTTTCTTT; CDR3: CASSQSRVGYTEAFF
size: -; J: TRBJ2-7; D: TRBD1; length: 13; V: TRBV7-2; DNA: TGTGCCAGCACAAGGGACAGAGCCTACGAGCAGTACTTC; CDR3: CASTRDRAYEQYF
size: -; J: TRBJ2-4; D: -; length: 15; V: TRBV28; DNA: TGTGCCAGCAGTTTATGGCATCAGGCCAAAAACATTCAGTACTTC; CDR3: CASSLWHQAKNIQYF
size: -; J: TRBJ1-2; D: -; length: 16; V: TRBV4-3; DNA: TGCGCCAGCAGCCCCCGGGGCTCAGGCCTTACCTATGGCTACACCTTC; CDR3: CASSPRGSGLTYGYTF
size: once; J: TRBJ1-4; D: TRBD1; length: 18; V: TRBV28; DNA: TGTGCCAGCAGCCCGGGACAGGGGCAAGGTTCGGCTAATGAAAAACTGTTTTTT; CDR3: CASSPGQGQGSANEKLFF
size: -; J: TRBJ2-7; D: TRBD1; length: 15; V: TRBV9; DNA: TGTGCCAGCAGCCCCCGACAGGGTGGGTTCGGCGAGCAGTACTTC; CDR3: CASSPRQGGFGEQYF
size: many; J: TRBJ1-2; D: -; length: 12; V: TRBV19; DNA: TGTGCCAGTAGTATAGCCTCAACGGGCTACACCTTC; CDR3: CASSIASTGYTF
size: -; J: TRBJ2-3; D: -; length: 15; V: TRBV14; DNA: TGTGCCAGCAGCCAAGTTACAGGGTCAGGAGCTACGCAGTATTTT; CDR3: CASSQVTGSGATQYF
size: few; J: TRBJ2-1; D: TRBD2; length: 15; V: TRBV9; DNA: TGTGCCAGCAGCTTCTTAGCGGGAAGCCACAATGAGCAGTTCTTC; CDR3: CASSFLAGSHNEQFF
size: few; J: TRBJ2-5; D: TRBD2; length: 15; V: TRBV19; DNA: TGTGCCAGTAGGGATAGCGGGAGAGGAGGAGAGACCCAGTACTTC; CDR3: CASRDSGRGGETQYF
size: -; J: TRBJ2-5; D: TRBD2; length: 13; V: TRBV15; DNA: TGTGCCACCAGCAGACAGGGAGGGGAGACCCAGTACTTC; CDR3: CATSRQGGETQYF
size: -; J: TRBJ2-7; D: TRBD1; length: 15; V: TRBV9; DNA: TGTGCCAGCAGCGTAGAGGGGACAGCTCCCTCCCGGCAGTACTTC; CDR3: CASSVEGTAPSRQYF
size: -; J: TRBJ2-3; D: -; length: 18; V: TRBV5-6; DNA: TGTGCCAGCAGCTTGCAGGCGCCCTCTTTTTTTAGCACAGATACGCAGTATTTT; CDR3: CASSLQAPSFFSTDTQYF
size: -; J: TRBJ2-3; D: -; length: 14; V: TRBV19; DNA: TGTGCCAGTAGTAATTCATACGGCACAGATACGCAGTATTTT; CDR3: CASSNSYGTDTQYF
size: few; J: TRBJ1-5; D: -; length: 15; V: TRBV18; DNA: TGTGCCAGCTCACCAGAGGGACCGAACAATCAGCCCCAGCATTTT; CDR3: CASSPEGPNNQPQHF